Below, 19 T cell receptor beta chains from the same sample are listed, as sequenced in a study of T-cell reconstitution after alpha-beta-depleted transplantation in children. A library of TCRbeta sequences, prepared with unique molecular identifiers, was generated. TCRdb reprocessed the PCR reads via MiXCR and lists one record per CDR3 protein. The table has about 420,000 distinct CDR3 sequences, 16% seen once. Sequencing was performed on PBMCs, mostly from graft donor cells, taken 360 days after TCRalphabeta/CD19-depleted stem cell transplant. The receptors were gathered from a boy younger than two who had a stem cell transplant for Wiskott-Aldrich syndrome, so the T cells may come from the graft donor.

This clonotype was observed at least ten times. V is TRBV12-3 or TRBV12-4 and J is TRBJ2-5; TRBD2 aligns across 13 bases. The CDR3 spans 17 residues. The ends lost 6 bases at V and 2 bases at J; junction bases unmatched: 9. The CDR3 region is CASRAPGTSGNQETQYF. In nucleotides, the CDR3 is TGTGCCAGCAGAGCCCCCGGGACTAGCGGGAATCAAGAGACCCAGTACTTC.

This clonotype was recorded a few times. The V and J genes are TRBV27 and TRBJ2-1, with D possibly being TRBD2 (6 bases). V lost 6 bases to trimming and J lost 7 bases, with 13 bases between them. The CDR3 loop spans 13 amino acids. The germline V gene encodes CDR1 MNHEY and CDR2 SMNVEV (reference sequence). The CDR3 sequence is CASSPGTLNEQFF. The CDR3 DNA follows: TGTGCCAGCAGCCCCGGGACTCTGAATGAGCAGTTCTTC.

The DNA of the CDR3 is TGCAGTGCCTTAGCTATTAGCGCAGATACGCAGTATTTT. It is translated as CSALAISADTQYF. This chain uses TRBV20-1 with TRBJ2-3; D perhaps matches TRBD2 (5 bases). There are 13 residues in the CDR3. Trimming removed 6 bases at V and 4 bases at J, with 14 bases between. Germline V gene lookup returns CDR1 DFQATT and CDR2 SNEGSKA (reference sequence).

V is TRBV25-1 and J is TRBJ2-5; 8 bases line up with TRBD2. CDR1 is MGHDK, CDR2 SYGVNS, per germline. The CDR3 loop spans 16 amino acids. Trimming at V came to 2 bases and at J to 4 bases, leaving 9 bases not matched to a gene. CDR3 DNA sequence: TGTGCCAGCAGTGAAATAAGATCAGCGGGAGTAGAGACCCAGTACTTC. Translation gives CASSEIRSAGVETQYF.

The table lists this clonotype with a few counts. The rearrangement uses TRBV12-3 or TRBV12-4 and TRBJ2-1, with a weak D call TRBD2 (6 bases). CDR3 size: 13 residues. Trimming cost V 6 bases and J 7 bases, with 13 bases left between them. The CDR3 region is CASREGPGNEQFF. CDR3 nucleotide sequence: TGTGCCAGCAGGGAGGGCCCGGGGAATGAGCAGTTCTTC.

The chain recombines TRBV7-9 with TRBJ2-5; D is unclear. Trimming left V 5 bases short and J 1 base short, with 8 bases between. Germline CDR1 reads SEHNR; CDR2 reads FQNEAQ (reference sequence). The CDR3 extends over 13 amino acids. The CDR3 loop reads CASSPPAQETQYF. DNA for the CDR3: TGTGCCAGCAGCCCTCCGGCCCAAGAGACCCAGTACTTC.

This rearrangement joins TRBV5-1 to TRBJ1-6; tentative D call: TRBD1 (6 bases). The CDR3 runs to 17 residues. V was shortened by 3 bases and J by 0 bases, with 13 bases between the two germline ends. CDR1 SGHRS and CDR2 YFSETQ come from the germline V gene. CDR3 in DNA: TGCGCCAGCAGCTCGGGACACCGGAGCTCCTATAATTCACCCCTCCACTTT. Amino acids: CASSSGHRSSYNSPLHF.

J is TRBJ2-1 and V is TRBV24-1, with D perhaps matching TRBD1 (6 bases). The germline V gene encodes CDR1 KGHDR and CDR2 SFDVKD. This CDR3 region has 15 residues. V was shortened by 6 bases and J by 3 bases, with 14 bases between the two germline ends. CDR3 amino acids: CATSPSRDNYNEQFF. Here the CDR3 DNA reads TGTGCCACCAGTCCTTCCCGGGACAACTACAATGAGCAGTTCTTC.

This clonotype turned up a few times. The chain carries TRBV4-3 and TRBJ2-2; 10 bases are shared with TRBD1. The V segment lost 4 bases and the J segment 7 bases; nucleotides outside the gene matches: 6. The CDR3 sequence is 15 residues long. Germline V gene sequence: CDR1 LGHNA, CDR2 YSLEER. CDR3 sequence (DNA): TGCGCCAGCAGCCTTACGACAGGGGGCTACGGGGAGCTGTTTTTT. It translates to CASSLTTGGYGELFF.

The rearrangement uses TRBV5-4 and TRBJ1-2, with 7 bases aligning to TRBD1. The CDR3 covers 14 residues. Germline CDR1 is SGHNT and CDR2 is YYREEE (reference sequence). The V gene end was trimmed by 0 bases and the J gene end by 6 bases; junction bases not matched to a gene: 5. The CDR3 spells CASSLGGTADGYTF. The DNA for the CDR3 is TGTGCCAGCAGCTTGGGCGGGACAGCGGATGGCTACACCTTC.

The chain recombines TRBV6-5 with TRBJ2-3; 7 bases map to TRBD1. The CDR3 runs to 15 residues. Trimming cost V 2 bases and J 6 bases; bases outside gene matches: 8. Germline lookup yields CDR1 MNHEY and CDR2 SVGAGI. Here the CDR3 DNA reads TGTGCCAGCAGTTACCCCCCATCGGGACAGGATACGCAGTATTTT. Its translation: CASSYPPSGQDTQYF.

The sample holds a few counts of this clonotype. The chain is built from TRBV6-2 or TRBV6-3 and TRBJ2-4; 9 nucleotides agree with TRBD1. CDR1 MNHEY and CDR2 SVGEGT come from the germline V gene. Trimming removed 2 bases from V and 1 base from J; junction bases left unmatched: 12. CDR3 length: 19 amino acids. CDR3 sequence (DNA): TGTGCCAGCAGTTACCGCACACAGGGGGCCTTCTTCGCCAAAAACATTCAGTACTTC. Encoded protein: CASSYRTQGAFFAKNIQYF.

The CDR3: CSVVPNPWSDTQYF. In DNA form, the CDR3 reads TGCAGCGTTGTTCCGAATCCCTGGTCAGATACGCAGTATTTT. V usage is TRBV29-1 and J usage is TRBJ2-3, with unresolved D. The CDR3 has 14 amino acids. V was clipped by 4 bases and J by 4 bases, with 15 bases between them. Germline V lookup: CDR1 SQVTM, CDR2 ANQGSEA.

The chain employs TRBV2 and TRBJ1-5, with TRBD1 as a possible D gene (5 bases). Germline V lookup: CDR1 SNHLY, CDR2 FYNNEI. The CDR3 totals 13 residues. V gave up 3 bases and J gave up 5 bases, with 8 bases separating them. CDR3 region: CASSEGPYQPQHF. In DNA, the CDR3 is TGTGCCAGCAGTGAGGGGCCCTATCAGCCCCAGCATTTT.

V is TRBV5-1 and J is TRBJ2-4; 7 bases align to TRBD2. J gave up 2 bases and V 0 bases, and 5 bases lay outside the gene matches. The CDR3 is 16 residues long. In germline, CDR1 is SGHRS, CDR2 YFSETQ. CDR3 sequence: CASSLVASGPKNIQYF. The DNA of the CDR3 is TGCGCCAGCAGCTTGGTGGCTAGCGGTCCCAAAAACATTCAGTACTTC.

The gene calls are TRBV11-2 and TRBJ2-5; D may be TRBD1 (5 bases). V dropped 0 bases and J dropped 0 bases, with 20 bases sitting between them. There are 19 residues in the CDR3. Germline loops: CDR1 SGHAT, CDR2 FQNNGV. The CDR3 coding sequence is TGTGCCAGCAGCTTAGAGGAAAGGGGATTTTTAGTGTACCAAGAGACCCAGTACTTC. Protein sequence: CASSLEERGFLVYQETQYF.

This clonotype has a count of ten or more. The chain has TRBV10-3 and TRBJ1-5; possibly TRBD1 for D (5 bases). CDR1 and CDR2 (germline): ENHRY, SYGVKD. Trimming shortened V by 3 bases and J by 1 base, and 10 bases separated the two germline ends. The CDR3 is 15 amino acids. Here the CDR3 reads CAISDQGGSNQPQHF. DNA of the CDR3: TGTGCCATCAGTGATCAGGGAGGGAGCAATCAGCCCCAGCATTTT.

The rearrangement uses TRBV6-1 and TRBJ2-6, with D uncertain. Deletions cut 7 bases from V and 0 bases from J, with 7 bases between. Germline V CDR1 and CDR2: MNHNS, SASEGT. The CDR3 is 14 amino acids. Written as DNA, the CDR3 is TGTGCCAGCAAGGATATCTCTGGGGCCAACGTCCTGACTTTC. Protein: CASKDISGANVLTF.

The chain combines TRBV20-1 with TRBJ2-1; D is perhaps TRBD2 (6 bases). Germline V gene sequence: CDR1 DFQATT, CDR2 SNEGSKA (reference sequence). The germline V and J ends were trimmed by 5 bases and 14 bases, with 22 bases remaining between them. CDR3 size: 13 residues. In nucleotides, the CDR3 is TGCAGTGCTGGATTGTTAACTAGCAGCGTTAAGTTCTTC. Its translation is CSAGLLTSSVKFF.